The sequence of this TCR beta chain was determined in a study of neurological immune-mediated disorders. General observations from the study: None of the CDR3 amino acid sequences found in expanded clones was shared across subjects. This suggests that the TCR-beta repertoires were private in all groups.

Details on this clonotype: Its antigen is not known.

The CDR3 has 16 residues. V lost 6 bases and J lost 6, with 23 bases in between. Germline V gene lookup returns CDR1 MNHEY and CDR2 SVGEGT. The sample's time point: longitudinal time-point 3. 5'RACE with 10-nucleotide random UMIs generated the cDNA. In TCRdb, the 5' RACE reads were re-called with MiXCR into one record per CDR3 protein. The data show 53,000 or so distinct CDR3 sequences, more than 7% seen once. This chain joins TRBV6-2 or TRBV6-3 and TRBJ1-2; possibly TRBD1 for D (6 bases). Sequences were obtained from PBMCs. The sequence was collected from a woman in her thirties or forties in good health. CDR3 amino acids: CASRGAEAFQKDGYTF. The CDR3 DNA sequence: TGTGCCAGCAGGGGGGCGGAAGCTTTTCAAAAGGATGGCTACACCTTC.